This T cell receptor beta chain emerged from a study of shared clonotypes between healthy human individuals. Study-wide background: Per donor, CD8 memory used one plate, CD8 naive used two, CD4 memory used three and CD4 naive used three. General study findings and limits: Unshared clonotypes carried lower generation probabilities than those common to all four donors. It was only blood that was sampled, and tissue repertoires likely differ.

The CDR3 contains 14 residues. Germline V gene lookup returns CDR1 SGDLS and CDR2 YYNGEE. V lost 2 bases to trimming and J lost 3 bases, with 12 bases between them. A word on this clone: Antigen unknown. The same CDR3 arises from other DNA sequences in this sample as well.

Sequenced by immunoSEQ multiplex PCR; TCRdb stores in-frame clones only, minus some. The data contain fewer than 1.6 million clones, about 98.5% of them singletons. The chain has TRBV9 and TRBJ2-7, with a tentative D call TRBD1 (5 bases). The sequence was obtained from a man between 25 and 39 years old in good health. The source material was naive CD4+ T cells sorted from blood. Indicated subset: CD45RA+ positively selected. CDR3 loop: CASSVTAASYEQYF. The CDR3 nucleotides read TGTGCCAGCAGCGTGACAGCAGCTAGCTACGAGCAGTACTTC.